This record looks at one T cell receptor beta chain sequence and its context. The clone's antigen remains unknown. No base quality values were provided; no much bigger clone lies one nucleotide off. The cohort comprised fewer than 750 healthy bone marrow donors. At the time of sampling, every cohort member was nominally healthy, though immune exposures that went unrecorded were likely present. The donor tested CMV seropositive and was one of the 289 seropositive cohort members. Every donor gave a peripheral blood sample, and the peripheral blood mononuclear cells from that sample were used for TCR beta sequencing. The Qiagen DNeasy Blood Extraction Kit was used to extract genomic DNA from the blood cell samples. Library construction relied on the immunoSEQ multiplex PCR assay. The multiplex PCR relied on a mix of 60 forward primers for TCR Vbeta segments and 13 reverse primers for TCR Jbeta segments. The CDR3 region of rearranged TCR beta genes was amplified from genomic DNA with a multiplex PCR assay. The amplified TCR beta libraries were sequenced on the Illumina HiSeq System as 87-base-pair reads. Under the source paper's analysis protocol: A later analysis counted some 74 million unique TCR beta chains across the 700 or so repertoires, and around 9.9 million of these chains were shared by at least two donors. To remove PCR and sequencing errors, raw reads were error-corrected and collapsed into unique sequences using a nearest-neighbor algorithm that merged closely related sequences. CDR3 sequences were aligned to IMGT reference sequences to assign V, D and J gene segments. For a sequence to be retained, a match of at least six nucleotides to both a V gene segment and a J gene segment was required. A rearrangement was called productive if the CDR3 had no stop codons and remained in frame with V and J, and every other rearrangement was called non-productive. CDR3 was defined by IMGT convention, running from the second conserved V-encoded cysteine to the conserved J-encoded phenylalanine. Sequences without an unambiguous match to a single V gene segment were excluded from the earlier analysis of about 640 of the donors. An earlier analysis of approximately 590 of the donors called V segments functional above 56.7% productive rearrangements and segregating when the between-donor standard deviation exceeded 5%. A statistical classification framework was developed to diagnose cytomegalovirus status using the catalog of TCR beta chain sequences. In a later analysis, V and J genes were assigned by comparing TCR nucleotide sequences against IMGT/GENE-DB human TR gene sequences. A later analysis assigned CDR3 sequences and most-parsimonious VDJ recombination scenarios with the TCRdist pipeline. In a later analysis, each TCR beta chain was defined by its CDR3 amino acid sequence together with its V-gene family, and reads lacking a unique V-gene family were excluded. As a way to deal with suspected cross-contamination and a sequencing artifact, a later analysis dropped hundreds of nucleotide sequences that were highly shared and had low generation probability. A later analysis calculated a clonal expansion index for each public chain from normalized within-repertoire ranks of inferred template counts. In a later analysis, generation probabilities were computed with a VDJ recombination model fitted to out-of-frame rearrangements, and the resulting probabilities were checked against IGoR. Hypergeometric tests were used in a later analysis to score TCR-TCR, TCR-HLA and TCR-CMV co-occurrence, with a repertoire-size bias correction applied to the TCR pairs. False discovery rates were estimated in a later analysis by permuting HLA or CMV assignments 20 times. In a later analysis, co-occurring TCRs were grouped using DBSCAN, with TCRdist sequence similarity added in when clustering inside HLA-allele-positive subsets. Co-occurrence clustering excluded repertoires with fewer than 30,000 or more than 120,000 public chains, plus five with anomalous nucleotide sharing. TCRdb carries this immuneACCESS record with in-frame sequences only. Its versions omit some clonotypes, under half of them owing to an unresolved V gene in the studies checked, with the rest unexplained. V and J calls and clone size are given by that table; D and trimming were obtained from the DNA. The sample yields more than 45,000 clones; about 73% were counted once. The top ten clonotypes cover roughly a fifth of the sample.

The data are from a study of cytomegalovirus exposure and HLA in healthy donors (dated by TCRdb to 2016 to 2017). With respect to the entire study: According to an earlier analysis of a few hundred of the donors, 150 million to 200 million T cells yielded roughly 110 million unique TCR beta sequences and approximately 280 Gb of sequence data. An early release that covered several hundred HLA-typed donors contained approximately 300 gigabases of sequencing data and tens of millions of unique TCR sequences. Of the roughly 410 genotyped donors, approximately 81% were placed in the genetic ancestry cluster associated with self-reported Caucasian donors. The study aimed to test whether cataloging public T cell receptors could reveal signatures of past pathogen exposure. The study profiled the T cell repertoires of about 720 subjects by immunosequencing and related them to cytomegalovirus serostatus. Along with the roughly 700-subject first cohort, a separate validation cohort of 120 different subjects was used. High-throughput TCR immunosequencing, statistical association of individual TCRs with disease status, and machine learning were combined to predict cytomegalovirus infection status. In a later analysis, previously published TCR beta repertoires from about 670 donors were re-analyzed and high-resolution HLA genotyping was added so that TCR occurrence patterns could be studied. Rather than using new phenotypic data, the later analysis identified candidate immune exposures from TCR beta sequences and from how often those sequences occurred across donors. In an earlier analysis of over 550 of the donors, high-throughput TCR beta sequencing was used to judge whether each TCR beta V gene segment behaved as functional or pseudogenic. Donor age, sex, ethnicity and CMV serostatus were collected together with the repertoire data. In a later genetic analysis, genome-wide SNP genotypes for about 65% of the roughly 700 donors were used, and that subset was treated as a discovery cohort. All discovery cohort repertoires had been generated using a single sequencing platform. HLA typing covered class I and class II loci at four-digit resolution. The number of typed donors differed by locus: about 629-630 for A, B, C, DRB1 and DQB1; 500 to 550 for DQA1; 606 for DPA1; and around 490 for DPB1. Because of strong linkage in the cohort, five DR-DQ haplotypes were treated as single units for association and clustering. Among about 400 genotyped donors of the cohort, an average of around 240,000 unique TCR beta nucleotide sequences was sequenced per donor, of which about 18% were non-productive. General conclusions and limits of the study: The classifier was reported to diagnose cytomegalovirus status with high specificity and sensitivity in both the original and validation cohorts. In a later analysis, around 17,000 TCR beta sequences were associated with specific HLA alleles at a false discovery rate of 0.05. CMV serostatus was the only immune exposure information available for the cohort. An association between a missense DCLRE1C variant and V-gene and J-gene trimming of TCR beta chains was found in a later genetic analysis and replicated in an independent cohort. A later analysis reported that several top co-occurrence clusters appeared linked to parvovirus B19, influenza, CMV and Epstein-Barr virus. The study gave a list of about 160 TCR beta chains associated with cytomegalovirus. Correlated functional status among segregating V segments might reflect linkage disequilibrium, but an unknown experimental factor could not be ruled out. Over 15 rarely observed V segments, including chromosome 9 orphons, were excluded from the earlier analysis of a few hundred of the donors because counts were too low. In vitro tests confirmed that a few of the cytomegalovirus-associated TCR beta chains recognize cytomegalovirus antigens. A further reported finding was that TCR beta sequences accurately predicted the HLA-A and HLA-B alleles for most subjects in the first cohort. Because the 87-base-pair reads could not distinguish some IMGT-functional V segments, including TRBV6-2 and TRBV6-3, those segments were excluded. Roughly uniform sequencing depth across donors was assumed in presence/absence analyses, although this assumption may not hold. When HLA alleles, especially DR and DQ, strongly co-occurred, attributing TCR associations to individual alleles was difficult. Compared with the 666-donor mean, donors in an Asian-associated ancestry cluster had fewer N-insertions in productive TCRs, according to a later genetic analysis. In an earlier analysis of 500 to 650 of the donors, most TCR beta V segments appeared in productive rearrangements about 90% or about 30% of the time, broadly matching IMGT annotations. HLA typing was unavailable for some donors at each locus, so association tests used only the typed subset. The authors suggested that the approach could potentially be extended to other disease states and immunological phenotypes. A cluster of highly shared sequence variants was judged likely to represent a technical artifact of the sequencing pipeline. According to a later analysis, most CMV-associated TCR beta chains appeared to be HLA-restricted, and the HLA associations seemed to be driven largely by CMV exposure. This cohort had only TCR beta chains sequenced, and the lack of alpha or paired-chain data limited which features could be detected. Across donors, most TCR sequences were observed very rarely, whereas some public TCRs were present in many individuals. Compared with equally common non-associated chains, HLA-associated TCR beta chains in a later analysis were more clonally expanded and had lower generation probabilities. In a later analysis, the rate of TCR association differed among HLA loci, with DRB1 alleles having the most associated TCRs and HLA-C alleles having the fewest.

V and J are truncated by 1 base and 5 bases respectively, leaving an intervening sequence of 15 bases. The CDR3 has 15 amino acids, counting the end cysteine and phenylalanine. The entry retains the CDR3 DNA only, 45 bases that are in frame from base 1. CDR1 and CDR2 (SGHRS, YFSETQ) derive from the germline V gene. The origin of this receptor is a woman aged 60-75 years in good health and CMV-seropositive. The V gene is TRBV5-1 and the J gene is TRBJ1-1; the D region possibly corresponds to TRBD1 (5 bases align). What was sequenced was PBMCs. The encoded CDR3 is CASSLRQAGLTEAFF. Read as DNA, the sequence is TGCGCCAGCAGCTTGAGGCAGGCAGGGTTGACTGAAGCTTTCTTT.